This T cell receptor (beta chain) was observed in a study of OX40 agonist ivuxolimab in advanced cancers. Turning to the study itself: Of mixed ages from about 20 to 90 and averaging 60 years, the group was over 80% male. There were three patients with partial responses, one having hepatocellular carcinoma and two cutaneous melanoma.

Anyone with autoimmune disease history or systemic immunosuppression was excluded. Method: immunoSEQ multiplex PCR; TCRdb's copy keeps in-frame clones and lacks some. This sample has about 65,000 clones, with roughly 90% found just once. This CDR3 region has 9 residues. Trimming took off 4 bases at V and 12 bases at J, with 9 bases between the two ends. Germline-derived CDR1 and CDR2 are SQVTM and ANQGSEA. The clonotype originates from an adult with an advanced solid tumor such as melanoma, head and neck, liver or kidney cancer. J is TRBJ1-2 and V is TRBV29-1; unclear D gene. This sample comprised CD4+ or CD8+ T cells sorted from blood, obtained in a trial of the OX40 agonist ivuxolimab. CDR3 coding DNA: TGCAGCGTTGGTAGCCTCCACACCTTC. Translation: CSVGSLHTF.